This T cell receptor (beta chain) was recorded in a study of graft-versus-host responses after intestinal transplantation. General study points: Some GvH clones were seen earlier in gut or blood, suggesting intestinal origin.

The method was immunoSEQ multiplex PCR; TCRdb's version includes in-frame clones alone and lacks a portion of them. The sample has some 84,000 clones, approximately 80% seen once. This clone was seen once. As yet, its antigen is unknown. The CDR3 consists of 15 residues. CDR1 is MDHEN, CDR2 SYDVKM, per germline. Trimming removed 3 bases from V and 6 bases from J, with 16 bases in between. The sample was unstimulated CD4+ T cells sorted from spleen or lymph node cells, taken before intestinal transplant. This rearrangement joins TRBV28 to TRBJ2-3; D might be TRBD2 (7 bases). This clonotype was obtained from a human donor who received an intestinal transplant. This CDR3 is CASSFVGSGGDTQYF. The CDR3 coding sequence is TGTGCCAGCAGTTTTGTGGGGTCGGGGGGCGATACGCAGTATTTT.